What follows describes a single T cell receptor (beta chain). The data derive from a study of blood T cell repertoires in COVID-19. Study background: Sites in the United States, Italy and Spain provided acute and convalescent COVID-19 samples. T cells, B-cell-depleted T cells, or PBMCs supplied cDNA or gDNA.

Original processing methods: Estimated nucleated cell counts came from reference gene primer amplification. Clones were read by immunoSEQ multiplex PCR, and TCRdb kept only the in-frame ones, dropping some. V and J calls and clone size follow that table, whereas D and trimming were derived from the DNA. This sample has under 300,000 clones, with 88% found just once. Germline V gene lookup returns CDR1 SEHNR and CDR2 FQNEAQ (reference sequence). V lost 2 bases, J lost 3 bases, and 5 bases stayed unmatched. The CDR3 spans 15 residues. Sequenced: PBMCs or T cells enriched from blood (not recorded which). This sequence joins TRBV7-9 and TRBJ1-2; TRBD1 matches at 8 bases. This sequence was found in a woman between 40 and 55 years old with acute COVID-19. The CDR3 sequence: CASSLLPGQDYGYTF. As DNA, the CDR3 is TGTGCCAGCAGCTTACTACCGGGACAGGACTATGGCTACACCTTC.